This T cell receptor beta chain was recorded in a study of T cell repertoires in cytomegalovirus infection. Background on the study: A matching HLA type, together with CMV infection, was signaled by public TCR beta signatures. Study-wide results and limits: Pooled public TCR beta family frequency picked out CMV carriers with the relevant HLA. CMV-specific HLA-C-restricted TCR beta clonotypes dominated the ex vivo response.

In the case of this clonotype: The antigen is unknown. A read error may be the cause here, since a much bigger clone is one base away.

CDR3 length: 16 residues. The V gene's germline CDR1 is SGHVS and CDR2 FNYEAQ. TCRdb recomputed calls from the reads with MiXCR, one row per CDR3 protein. Counted here are roughly 640,000 distinct CDR3 sequences, less than 25% occurring once; the ten biggest clones make up approximately 8%. Input material: CD8+ T cells from PBMCs. This receptor was taken from a human donor in good health (CMV status not recorded). Some clones in this sample may be carry-over from other donors' samples. The chain uses TRBV7-6 and TRBJ2-7, with D perhaps matching TRBD2 (5 bases). CDR3 DNA: TGTGTCAGCAGCTTAGAGTCGCGGGCCCTGCGCGACGAGCAGTACTTC. Amino acid sequence: CVSSLESRALRDEQYF.